This T cell receptor beta chain was captured in a study of Ad26.COV2.S vaccination and SARS-CoV-2 variants. The overall study: By the intramuscular route, Ad26.COV2.S was given once, or twice 56 days apart. Findings of the study overall: Reportedly, after vaccination the spike-specific CD8+ and CD4+ T cell responses displayed substantial breadth.

Indicated treatment: 15 to 20 received Ad26.COV2.S at low or high dose, single or two shots; 5 received placebo; per-sample allocation not given. Day 63 after the first vaccine or placebo injection was the time point for sampling. TCRdb's copy holds only in-frame clones and misses some; the assay was immunoSEQ multiplex PCR. The sample yields 440,000 or so clones, 70% to 90% seen once. About this clone itself: What it binds is unknown.

The source material was peripheral blood, sampled in a trial of Ad26.COV2.S vaccine versus placebo. The clonotype comes from a person aged 18-65 years who received the Ad26.COV2.S COVID-19 vaccine or a placebo.

The CDR3 DNA is TGTGCCAGCAGCGCAGGACTAGCGGTGGGGGAGACCCAGTACTTC. Translating gives CASSAGLAVGETQYF. The V call is TRBV9, the J call TRBJ2-5, with TRBD2 identical over 10 bases. Germline assignment: CDR1 SGDLS and CDR2 YYNGEE. V lost 3 bases and J lost 5; bases outside the gene matches: 7. CDR3 size: 15 residues.